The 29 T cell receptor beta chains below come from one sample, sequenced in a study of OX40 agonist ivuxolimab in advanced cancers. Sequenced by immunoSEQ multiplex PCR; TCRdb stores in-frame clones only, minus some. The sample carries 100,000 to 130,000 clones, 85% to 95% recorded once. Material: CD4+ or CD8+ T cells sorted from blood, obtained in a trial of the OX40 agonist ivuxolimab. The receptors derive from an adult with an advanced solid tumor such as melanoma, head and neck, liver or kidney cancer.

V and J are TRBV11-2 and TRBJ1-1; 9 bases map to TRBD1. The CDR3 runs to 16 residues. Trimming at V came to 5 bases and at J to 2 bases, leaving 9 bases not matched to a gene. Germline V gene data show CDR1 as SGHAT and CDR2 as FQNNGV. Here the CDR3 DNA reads TGTGCCAGCAGCCTCCGACAGGGGGTAATTAACACTGAAGCTTTCTTT. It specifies CASSLRQGVINTEAFF. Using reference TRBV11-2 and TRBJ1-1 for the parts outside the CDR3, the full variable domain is EAGVAQSPRYKIIEKRQSVAFWCNPISGHATLYWYQQILGQGPKLLIQFQNNGVVDDSQLPKDRFSAERLKGVDSTLKIQPAKLEDSAVYLCASSLRQGVINTEAFFGQGTRLTVV.

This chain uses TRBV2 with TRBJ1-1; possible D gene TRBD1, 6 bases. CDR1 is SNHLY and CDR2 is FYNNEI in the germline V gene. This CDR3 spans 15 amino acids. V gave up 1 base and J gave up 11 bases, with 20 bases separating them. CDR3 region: CASSEGGPTAFGAFF. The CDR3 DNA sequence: TGTGCCAGCAGTGAAGGGGGGCCCACAGCCTTTGGGGCTTTCTTT.

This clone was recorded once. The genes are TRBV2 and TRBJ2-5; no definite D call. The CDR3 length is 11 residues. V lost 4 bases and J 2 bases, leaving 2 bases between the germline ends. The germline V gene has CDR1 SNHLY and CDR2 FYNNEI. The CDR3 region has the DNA TGTGCCAGCAGTGGGCAAGAGACCCAGTACTTC. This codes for CASSGQETQYF. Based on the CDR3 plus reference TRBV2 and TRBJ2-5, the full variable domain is EPEVTQTPSHQVTQMGQEVILRCVPISNHLYFYWYRQILGQKVEFLVSFYNNEISEKSEIFDDQFSVERPDGSNFTLKIRSTKLEDSAMYFCASSGQETQYFGPGTRLLVL.

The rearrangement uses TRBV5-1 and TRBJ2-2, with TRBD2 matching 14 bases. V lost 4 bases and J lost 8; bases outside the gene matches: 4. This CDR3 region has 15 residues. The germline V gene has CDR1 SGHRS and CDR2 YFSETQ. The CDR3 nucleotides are TGCGCCAGCAGCCCTGGACTAGCGGGAGGAGGGGAGCTGTTTTTT. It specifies CASSPGLAGGGELFF.

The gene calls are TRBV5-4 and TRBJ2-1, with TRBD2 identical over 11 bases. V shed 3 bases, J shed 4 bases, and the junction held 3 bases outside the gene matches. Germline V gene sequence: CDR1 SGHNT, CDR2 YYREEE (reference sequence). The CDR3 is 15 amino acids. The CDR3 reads CASSYSGRGYNEQFF. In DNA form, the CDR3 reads TGTGCCAGCAGCTATAGCGGGAGGGGATACAATGAGCAGTTCTTC. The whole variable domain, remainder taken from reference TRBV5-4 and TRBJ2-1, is ETGVTQSPTHLIKTRGQQVTLRCSSQSGHNTVSWYQQALGQGPQFIFQYYREEENGRGNFPPRFSGLQFPNYSSELNVNALELDDSALYLCASSYSGRGYNEQFFGPGTRLTVL.

This CDR3 reads CASSRTITGELFF. The CDR3 region has the DNA TGTGCCAGCAGCCGGACAATCACCGGGGAGCTGTTTTTT. This sequence joins TRBV6-5 and TRBJ2-2; weak D call: TRBD1 (5 bases). Germline V gene lookup returns CDR1 MNHEY and CDR2 SVGAGI. The CDR3 runs 13 residues. V gave up 6 bases and J gave up 4 bases, with 9 bases separating them.

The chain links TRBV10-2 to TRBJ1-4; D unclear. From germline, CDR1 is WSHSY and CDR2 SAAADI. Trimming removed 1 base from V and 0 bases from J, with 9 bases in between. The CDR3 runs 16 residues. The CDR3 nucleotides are TGCGCCAGCAGTGAGTTGGACGCAGCAACTAATGAAAAACTGTTTTTT. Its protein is CASSELDAATNEKLFF.

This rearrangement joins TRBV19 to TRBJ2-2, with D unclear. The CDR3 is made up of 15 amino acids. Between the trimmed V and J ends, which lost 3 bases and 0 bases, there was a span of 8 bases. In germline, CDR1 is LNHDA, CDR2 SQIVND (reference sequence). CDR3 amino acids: CASSMYSANTGELFF. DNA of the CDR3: TGTGCCAGTAGTATGTACTCCGCGAACACCGGGGAGCTGTTTTTT.

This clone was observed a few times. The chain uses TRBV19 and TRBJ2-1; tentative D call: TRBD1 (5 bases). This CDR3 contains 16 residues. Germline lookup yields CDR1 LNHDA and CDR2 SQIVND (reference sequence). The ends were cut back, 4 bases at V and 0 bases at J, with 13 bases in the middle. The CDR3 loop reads CASSNGHSSSYNEQFF. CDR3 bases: TGTGCCAGTAGTAACGGACATTCAAGCTCCTACAATGAGCAGTTCTTC.

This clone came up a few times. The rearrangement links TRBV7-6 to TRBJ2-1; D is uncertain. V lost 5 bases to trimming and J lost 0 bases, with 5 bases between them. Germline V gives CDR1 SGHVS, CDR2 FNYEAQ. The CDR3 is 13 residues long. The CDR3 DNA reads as TGTGCCAGCAGCCGTAACTCCTACAATGAGCAGTTCTTC. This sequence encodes CASSRNSYNEQFF. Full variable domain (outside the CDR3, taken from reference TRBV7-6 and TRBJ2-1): GAGVSQSPRYKVTKRGQDVALRCDPISGHVSLYWYRQALGQGPEFLTYFNYEAQQDKSGLPNDRFSAERPEGSISTLTIQRTEQRDSAMYRCASSRNSYNEQFFGPGTRLTVL.

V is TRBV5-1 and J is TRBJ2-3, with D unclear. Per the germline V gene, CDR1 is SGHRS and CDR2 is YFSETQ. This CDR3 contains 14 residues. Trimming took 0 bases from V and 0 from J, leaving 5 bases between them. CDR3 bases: TGCGCCAGCAGCTTGGTACTCAGCACAGATACGCAGTATTTT. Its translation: CASSLVLSTDTQYF.

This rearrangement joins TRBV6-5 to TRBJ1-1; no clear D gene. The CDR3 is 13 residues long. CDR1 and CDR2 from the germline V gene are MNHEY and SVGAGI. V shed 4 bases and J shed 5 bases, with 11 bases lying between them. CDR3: CASSLAGGTEAFF. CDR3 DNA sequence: TGTGCCAGCAGTTTGGCGGGAGGGACTGAAGCTTTCTTT.

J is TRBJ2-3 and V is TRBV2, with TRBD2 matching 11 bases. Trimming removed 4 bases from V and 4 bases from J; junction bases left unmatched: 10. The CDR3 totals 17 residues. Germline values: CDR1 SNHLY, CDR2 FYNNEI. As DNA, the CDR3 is TGTGCCAGCAGTGGCCCCTTAAGACTAGCGGGATCAGATACGCAGTATTTT. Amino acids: CASSGPLRLAGSDTQYF.

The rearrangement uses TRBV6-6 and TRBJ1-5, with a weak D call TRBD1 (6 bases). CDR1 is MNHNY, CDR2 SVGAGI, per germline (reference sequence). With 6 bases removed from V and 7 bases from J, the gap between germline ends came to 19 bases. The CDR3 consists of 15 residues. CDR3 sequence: CASRETGTERQPQHF. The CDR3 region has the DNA TGTGCCAGCAGGGAGACAGGTACAGAGCGCCAGCCCCAGCATTTT.

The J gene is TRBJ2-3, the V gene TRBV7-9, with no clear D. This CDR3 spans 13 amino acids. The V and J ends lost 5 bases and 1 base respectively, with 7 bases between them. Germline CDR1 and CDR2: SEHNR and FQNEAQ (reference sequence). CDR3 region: CASSLLRTDTQYF. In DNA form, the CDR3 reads TGTGCCAGCAGCCTCCTCCGCACAGATACGCAGTATTTT. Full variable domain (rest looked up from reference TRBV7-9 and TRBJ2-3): DTGVSQNPRHKITKRGQNVTFRCDPISEHNRLYWYRQTLGQGPEFLTYFQNEAQLEKSRLLSDRFSAERPKGSFSTLEIQRTEQGDSAMYLCASSLLRTDTQYFGPGTRLTVL.

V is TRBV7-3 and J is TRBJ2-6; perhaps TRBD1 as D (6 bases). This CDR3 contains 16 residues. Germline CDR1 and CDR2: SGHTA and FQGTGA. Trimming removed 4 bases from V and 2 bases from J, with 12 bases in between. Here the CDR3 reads CASSSPDRTGANVLTF. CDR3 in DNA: TGTGCCAGCAGCTCCCCAGACAGGACTGGGGCCAACGTCCTGACTTTC.

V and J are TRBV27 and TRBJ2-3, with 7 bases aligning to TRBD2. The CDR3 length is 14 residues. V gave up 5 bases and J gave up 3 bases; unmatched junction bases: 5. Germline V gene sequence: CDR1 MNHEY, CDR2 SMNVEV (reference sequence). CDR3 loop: CASSVGLGTDTQYF. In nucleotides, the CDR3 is TGTGCCAGCAGTGTAGGACTAGGGACAGATACGCAGTATTTT.

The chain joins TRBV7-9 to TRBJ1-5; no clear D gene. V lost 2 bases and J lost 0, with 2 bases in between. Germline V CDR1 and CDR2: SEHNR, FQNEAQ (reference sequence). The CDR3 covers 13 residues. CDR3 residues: CASSLNSNQPQHF. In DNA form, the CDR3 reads TGTGCCAGCAGCTTAAATAGCAATCAGCCCCAGCATTTT.

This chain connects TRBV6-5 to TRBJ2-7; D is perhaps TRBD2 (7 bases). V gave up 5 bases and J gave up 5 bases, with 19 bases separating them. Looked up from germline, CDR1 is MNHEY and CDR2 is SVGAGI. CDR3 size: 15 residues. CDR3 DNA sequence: TGTGCCAGCAGTCGGGGGGCCCCGGGAGGTAACGAGCAGTACTTC. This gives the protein CASSRGAPGGNEQYF.

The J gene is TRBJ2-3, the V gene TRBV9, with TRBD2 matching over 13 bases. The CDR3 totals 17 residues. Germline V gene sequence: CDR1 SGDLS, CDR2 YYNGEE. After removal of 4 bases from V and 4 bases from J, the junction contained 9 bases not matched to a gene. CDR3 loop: CASSPFPGLAGPDTQYF. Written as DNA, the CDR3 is TGTGCCAGCAGCCCGTTCCCGGGACTAGCGGGACCAGATACGCAGTATTTT.

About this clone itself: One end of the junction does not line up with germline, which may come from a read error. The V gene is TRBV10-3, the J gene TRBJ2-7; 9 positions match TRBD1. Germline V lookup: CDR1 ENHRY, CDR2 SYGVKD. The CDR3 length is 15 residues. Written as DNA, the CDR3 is TGTGCCAGCAGTGAAGACAGGGGGAGGTCCTACGAGCAGTACTTC. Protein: CASSEDRGRSYEQYF.

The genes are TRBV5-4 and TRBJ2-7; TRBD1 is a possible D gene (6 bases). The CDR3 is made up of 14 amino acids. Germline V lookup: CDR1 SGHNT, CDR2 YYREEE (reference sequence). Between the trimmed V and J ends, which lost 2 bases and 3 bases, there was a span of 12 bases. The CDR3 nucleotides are TGTGCCAGCAGCTTTTGGGGGCCCGTCTACGAGCAGTACTTC. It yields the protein CASSFWGPVYEQYF.

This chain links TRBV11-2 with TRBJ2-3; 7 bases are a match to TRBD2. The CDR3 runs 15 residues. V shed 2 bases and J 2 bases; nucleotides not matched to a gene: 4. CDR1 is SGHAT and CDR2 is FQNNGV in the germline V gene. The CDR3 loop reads CASSLQRDYTDTQYF. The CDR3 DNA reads TGTGCCAGCAGCTTACAGCGGGACTACACAGATACGCAGTATTTT.

CDR3 amino acids: CASSSTQGAYTIYF. Here the CDR3 DNA reads TGTGCCAGCAGCTCGACACAGGGGGCCTACACCATATATTTT. The genes are TRBV7-9 and TRBJ1-3; 9 bases are a match to TRBD1. Looked up from germline, CDR1 is SEHNR and CDR2 is FQNEAQ (reference sequence). The CDR3 length is 14 residues. Germline trimming cut 4 bases from V and 8 bases from J; bases unmatched to any gene: 6.

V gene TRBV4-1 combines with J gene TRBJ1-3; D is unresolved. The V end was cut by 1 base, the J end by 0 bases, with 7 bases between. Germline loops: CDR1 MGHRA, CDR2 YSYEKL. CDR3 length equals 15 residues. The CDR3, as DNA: TGCGCCAGCAGCCAAGTTGGGATCTCTGGAAACACCATATATTTT. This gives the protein CASSQVGISGNTIYF.

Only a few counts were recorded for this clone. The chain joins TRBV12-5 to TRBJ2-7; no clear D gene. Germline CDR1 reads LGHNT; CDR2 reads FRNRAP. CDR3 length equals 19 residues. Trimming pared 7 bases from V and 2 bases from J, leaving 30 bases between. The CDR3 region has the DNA TGTGCTAGTGCCACGACCCGGGTGGCGCTCCACGGTAACCCCTACGAGCAGTACTTC. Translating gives CASATTRVALHGNPYEQYF.

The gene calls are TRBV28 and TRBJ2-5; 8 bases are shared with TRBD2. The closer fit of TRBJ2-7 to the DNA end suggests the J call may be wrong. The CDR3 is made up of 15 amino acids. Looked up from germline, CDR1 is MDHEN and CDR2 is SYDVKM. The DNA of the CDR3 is TGTGCCAGCAGCTTTAGGGCGCGGGGGGCCTACGAGCAGTACTTC. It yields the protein CASSFRARGAYEQYF.

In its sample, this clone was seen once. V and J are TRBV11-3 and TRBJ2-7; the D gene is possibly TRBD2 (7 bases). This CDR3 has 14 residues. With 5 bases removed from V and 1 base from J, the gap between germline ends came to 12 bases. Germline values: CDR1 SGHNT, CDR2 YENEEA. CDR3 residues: CASSPGGRSYEQYF. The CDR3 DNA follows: TGTGCCAGCAGCCCCGGGGGGCGATCCTACGAGCAGTACTTC. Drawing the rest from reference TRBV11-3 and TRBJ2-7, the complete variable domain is EAGVVQSPRYKIIEKKQPVAFWCNPISGHNTLYWYLQNLGQGPELLIRYENEEAVDDSQLPKDRFSAERLKGVDSTLKIQPAELGDSAVYLCASSPGGRSYEQYFGPGTRLTVT.

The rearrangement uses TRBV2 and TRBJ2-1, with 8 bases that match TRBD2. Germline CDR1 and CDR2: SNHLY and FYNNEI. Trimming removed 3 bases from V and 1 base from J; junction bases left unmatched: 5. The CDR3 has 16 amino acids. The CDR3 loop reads CASSDRRGGSYNEQFF. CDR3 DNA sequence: TGTGCCAGCAGTGATAGGCGCGGGGGGTCCTACAATGAGCAGTTCTTC.